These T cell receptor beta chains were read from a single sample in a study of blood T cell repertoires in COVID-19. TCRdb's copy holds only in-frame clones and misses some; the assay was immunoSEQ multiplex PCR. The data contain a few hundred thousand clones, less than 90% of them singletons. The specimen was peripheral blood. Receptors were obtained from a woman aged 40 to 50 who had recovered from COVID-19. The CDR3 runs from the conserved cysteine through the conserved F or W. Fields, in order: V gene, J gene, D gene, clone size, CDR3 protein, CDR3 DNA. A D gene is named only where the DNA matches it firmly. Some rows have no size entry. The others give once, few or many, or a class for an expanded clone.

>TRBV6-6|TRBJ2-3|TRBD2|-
CASSPPRGIAGEDTQYF
TGTGCCAGCAGTCCCCCCCGCGGGATAGCGGGGGAGGATACGCAGTATTTT
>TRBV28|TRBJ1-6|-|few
CASRSDKGVYSPLHF
TGTGCCAGCAGATCGGACAAGGGGGTATACTCACCCCTCCACTTT
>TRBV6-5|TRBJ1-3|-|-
CASSSPRGKSDTIYF
TGTGCCAGCAGTTCCCCCCGAGGGAAGTCGGACACCATATATTTT
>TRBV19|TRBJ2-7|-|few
CASSQQGAPYEQYF
TGTGCCAGTAGTCAACAGGGAGCCCCCTACGAGCAGTACTTC
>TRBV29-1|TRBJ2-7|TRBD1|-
CSVPGQGAEQYF
TGCAGCGTGCCGGGACAGGGAGCCGAGCAGTACTTC
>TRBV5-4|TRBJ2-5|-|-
CASSLDATGSETQYF
TGTGCCAGCAGCTTGGATGCCACAGGGAGTGAGACCCAGTACTTC
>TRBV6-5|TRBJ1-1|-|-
CASSRDSNTEAFF
TGTGCCAGCAGTCGAGACTCGAACACTGAAGCTTTCTTT
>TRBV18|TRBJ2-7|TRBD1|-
CASSPTGPTREQYF
TGTGCCAGCTCGCCGACAGGGCCCACTAGAGAGCAGTACTTC
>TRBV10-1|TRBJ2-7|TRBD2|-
CASSEWGTSGSEQYF
TGCGCCAGCAGTGAGTGGGGGACTAGCGGGAGCGAGCAGTACTTC
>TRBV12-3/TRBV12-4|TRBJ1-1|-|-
CASSLESTEAFF
TGTGCCAGCAGTTTAGAGAGCACTGAAGCTTTCTTT
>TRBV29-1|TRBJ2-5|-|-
CSVVGHLRGTQYF
TGCAGCGTTGTGGGACACCTCCGGGGGACCCAGTACTTC
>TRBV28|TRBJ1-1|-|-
CASSLLGGNTEAFF
TGTGCCAGCAGTTTATTGGGGGGAAACACTGAAGCTTTCTTT
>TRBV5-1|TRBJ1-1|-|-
CASSSQGRTEAFF
TGCGCCAGCAGCTCCCAGGGGCGCACTGAAGCTTTCTTT
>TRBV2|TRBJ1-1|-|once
CASSGRGAVEAFF
TGTGCCAGCAGTGGTCGGGGGGCGGTTGAAGCTTTCTTT
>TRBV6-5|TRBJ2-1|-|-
CASSPHGRGYNEQFF
TGTGCCAGCAGCCCGCATGGGCGGGGCTACAATGAGCAGTTCTTC
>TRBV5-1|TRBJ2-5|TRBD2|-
CASSLGVAGEQETQYF
TGCGCCAGCAGCCTGGGGGTAGCGGGAGAACAAGAGACCCAGTACTTC
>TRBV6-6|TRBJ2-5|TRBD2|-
CASSYTVGGAGETQYF
TGTGCCAGCAGTTACACAGTCGGGGGGGCCGGAGAGACCCAGTACTTC
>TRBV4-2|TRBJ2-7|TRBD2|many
CASSQDAGGPFEQYF
TGTGCCAGCAGCCAAGATGCGGGGGGCCCTTTCGAGCAGTACTTC
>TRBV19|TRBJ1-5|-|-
CASSIYGGRHQPQHF
TGTGCCAGTAGTATTTATGGGGGGAGGCATCAGCCCCAGCATTTT
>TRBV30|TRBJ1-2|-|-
CAWSPNTGNYGYTF
TGTGCCTGGAGTCCAAACACAGGGAACTATGGCTACACCTTC
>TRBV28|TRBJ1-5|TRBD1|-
CASSIRTGSTNQPQHF
TGTGCCAGCAGTATCCGGACAGGGTCAACCAATCAGCCCCAGCATTTT
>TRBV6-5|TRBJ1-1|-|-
CASSYMGSMNTEAFF
TGTGCCAGCAGTTACATGGGCAGTATGAACACTGAAGCTTTCTTT
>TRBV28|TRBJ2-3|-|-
CASSKGSRGGTDTQYF
TGTGCCAGCAGCAAAGGGTCCAGGGGGGGCACAGATACGCAGTATTTT
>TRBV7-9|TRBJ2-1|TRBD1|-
CASSPTWTGGSYNEQFF
TGTGCCAGCAGCCCTACCTGGACAGGGGGCTCCTACAATGAGCAGTTCTTC
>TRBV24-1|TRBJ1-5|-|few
CATSGPTSMGPQHF
TGTGCCACCAGTGGCCCTACTAGCATGGGGCCCCAGCATTTT
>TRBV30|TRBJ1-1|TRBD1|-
CAWPDRENTEAFF
TGTGCCTGGCCAGACAGGGAGAACACTGAAGCTTTCTTT
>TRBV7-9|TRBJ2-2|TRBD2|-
CASSLEAGDAGELFF
TGTGCCAGCAGCTTAGAGGCGGGGGACGCCGGGGAGCTGTTTTTT
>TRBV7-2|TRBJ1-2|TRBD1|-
CASSPRQGHYGYTF
TGTGCCAGCAGCCCAAGACAGGGACACTATGGCTACACCTTC
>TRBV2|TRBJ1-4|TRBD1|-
CASSGQGLTNEKLFF
TGTGCCAGCTCGGGACAGGGTTTGACTAATGAAAAACTGTTTTTT
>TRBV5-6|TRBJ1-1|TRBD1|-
CASSSRQGKAFF
TGTGCCAGCAGCTCCCGACAGGGGAAAGCTTTCTTT
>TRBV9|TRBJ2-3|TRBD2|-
CASSVDGSGVDTQYF
TGTGCCAGCAGCGTAGATGGTAGCGGGGTAGATACGCAGTATTTT